Detailed here is one TCR beta chain. The antigen is undetermined. The missing conserved phenylalanine or tryptophan at the end of this CDR3 makes a read error likely. These data are taken from a study of shared clonotypes between healthy human individuals. Study-level findings and limits: Clonotypes shared by all four donors outscored non-shared clonotypes in generation probability. Shared clonotypes: 4.5% to 5% naive CD4, roughly 3.8% naive CD8, roughly 2.4% memory CD4, 0.35% to 0.5% memory CD8.

Study donors comprised healthy, HIV-negative adults devoid of recent acute infection or vaccination. Germline V gene sequence: CDR1 GTSNPN, CDR2 SVGIG (reference sequence). The ends were cut back, 5 bases at V and 2 bases at J, with 12 bases in the middle. CDR3 length: 13 amino acids. TCRdb's copy holds only in-frame clones and misses some; the assay was immunoSEQ multiplex PCR. The table has about 690,000 clones, about 92% seen once. The chain carries TRBV30 and TRBJ1-2; no definite D call. Sequenced input: memory CD8+ T cells from PBMCs. The subset denotes: CD45RO+ cells pooled with CCR7-negative TemRA cells. The clonotype was recovered from a man between 18 and 35 years old in good health. Some clones in this sample may be carry-over from other donors' samples. CDR3 protein: CAWFPTENYGYTL. The CDR3 coding sequence is TGTGCCTGGTTTCCGACGGAGAACTATGGCTACACCCTC.